The 23 T cell receptor beta chains below all came from one sample that was sequenced in a study of control samples from healthy donors and cancer patients. Profiling relied on immunoSEQ multiplex PCR, and the TCRdb table lists in-frame clones only, not all of them. Of roughly 83,000 clones detected, roughly four fifths appear once; the ten largest clones hold 8.5% to 10%. The sample comprised blood. Source of these receptors: a woman between 55 and 75 years old in good health.

V gene TRBV2 combines with J gene TRBJ1-1; 9 bases agree with TRBD1. V lost 5 bases to trimming and J lost 7 bases; unmatched junction nucleotides: 5. Germline loops: CDR1 SNHLY, CDR2 FYNNEI. The CDR3 loop spans 13 amino acids. As DNA, the CDR3 is TGTGCCAGCAGTCAACAGGGGGCTGTTGAAGCTTTCTTT. Protein: CASSQQGAVEAFF.

This rearrangement joins TRBV5-8 to TRBJ2-3; the D gene could be TRBD1 or TRBD2 (5 bases each). From germline, CDR1 is SGHTS and CDR2 YDEGEE. CDR3 length equals 14 residues. V was pared by 0 bases and J by 6 bases, with 11 bases between. For the CDR3, the DNA is TGTGCCAGCAGCTTGGTGAGGGGCGCGGATACGCAGTATTTT. It specifies CASSLVRGADTQYF.

This clone was counted a few times. V and J are TRBV11-2 and TRBJ2-3; D call uncertain. This CDR3 has 13 residues. Trimming took off 5 bases at V and 2 bases at J, with 8 bases between the two ends. Germline CDR1 SGHAT, CDR2 FQNNGV. This CDR3 reads CASSRAYTDTQYF. The DNA of the CDR3 is TGTGCCAGCAGCCGGGCTTACACAGATACGCAGTATTTT.

This chain links TRBV7-8 with TRBJ1-1; the D gene is possibly TRBD1 (5 bases). There are 15 residues in the CDR3. Germline CDR1 and CDR2: SGHVS and FQNEAQ. V was cut by 6 bases and J by 4 bases, with 18 bases left in between. Written as DNA, the CDR3 is TGTGCCAGCAGGCGTCTCGGGGGGGAAGGCACTGAAGCTTTCTTT. Protein sequence: CASRRLGGEGTEAFF. Looking up the rest from reference TRBV7-8 and TRBJ1-1 gives the full variable domain: GAGVSQSPRYKVAKRGQDVALRCDPISGHVSLFWYQQALGQGPEFLTYFQNEAQLDKSGLPSDRFFAERPEGSVSTLKIQRTQQEDSAVYLCASRRLGGEGTEAFFGQGTRLTVV.

This chain uses TRBV7-2 with TRBJ1-2; the D gene is possibly TRBD1 (5 bases). V lost 2 bases and J 4 bases, leaving 8 bases between the germline ends. The germline V gene has CDR1 SGHTA and CDR2 FQGNSA. This CDR3 contains 13 residues. This CDR3 reads CASSLQGGYGYTF. Written as DNA, the CDR3 is TGTGCCAGCAGCTTACAGGGTGGCTATGGCTACACCTTC.

This sequence joins TRBV19 and TRBJ1-2; possible D gene TRBD1, 5 bases. This CDR3 comprises 15 residues. The germline gives CDR1 LNHDA, CDR2 SQIVND (reference sequence). Trimming shortened V by 7 bases and J by 5 bases, and 20 bases separated the two germline ends. Written as DNA, the CDR3 is TGTGCCAGTACTTTGGGGGGAGGACTCCTATATGGCTACACCTTC. Translation gives CASTLGGGLLYGYTF.

The rearrangement uses TRBV18 and TRBJ1-1; D uncertain. The germline CDR1 and CDR2 sequences are KGHSH and LQKENI. With 6 bases removed from V and 4 bases from J, the gap between germline ends came to 15 bases. This CDR3 has 14 amino acids. The CDR3 DNA reads as TGTGCCAGCTCCCCAGGCGCGGACGGCACTGAAGCTTTCTTT. As protein: CASSPGADGTEAFF. Together with reference TRBV18 and TRBJ1-1, the CDR3 gives the full variable domain: NAGVMQNPRHLVRRRGQEARLRCSPMKGHSHVYWYRQLPEEGLKFMVYLQKENIIDESGMPKERFSAEFPKEGPSILRIQQVVRGDSAAYFCASSPGADGTEAFFGQGTRLTVV.

This clone has only a few counts. The gene calls are TRBV10-2 and TRBJ1-5; D gene unclear. Trimming removed 3 bases from V and 6 bases from J, with 6 bases in between. This CDR3 has 12 residues. Germline V lookup: CDR1 WSHSY, CDR2 SAAADI. The CDR3 coding sequence is TGCGCCAGCAGTGATCCAACTCAGCCCCAGCATTTT. Protein product: CASSDPTQPQHF.

The chain recombines TRBV6-2 or TRBV6-3 with TRBJ1-6; 10 bases match TRBD1. V gave up 0 bases and J gave up 9 bases; unmatched junction bases: 8. The CDR3 has 17 residues. Per the germline V gene, CDR1 is MNHEY and CDR2 is SVGEGT. The CDR3 region is CASSYSPRTGGISPLHF. The CDR3 bases are TGTGCCAGCAGTTACTCCCCAAGGACAGGGGGGATTTCACCCCTCCACTTT.

The CDR3 coding sequence is TGTGCCAGCAGCCCAGGAATGGGTGAAGCTTTCTTT. Translation gives CASSPGMGEAFF. The gene calls are TRBV6-6 and TRBJ1-1; D gene uncertain. Germline V CDR1 and CDR2: MNHNY, SVGAGI (reference sequence). Trimming left V 6 bases short and J 7 bases short, with 12 bases between. The CDR3 extends over 12 amino acids.

The gene calls are TRBV3-1 (or the pseudogene TRBV3-2) and TRBJ1-6; D gene uncertain. CDR1 is LGHDT, CDR2 YNNKEL, per germline (reference sequence). V gave up 4 bases and J gave up 5 bases, with 15 bases separating them. There are 16 residues in the CDR3. The DNA for the CDR3 is TGTGCCAGCAGCCGGGATGACAAGGGCCATAATTCACCCCTCCACTTT. This codes for CASSRDDKGHNSPLHF.

The chain carries TRBV13 and TRBJ2-5; D not certain. The CDR3 extends over 11 amino acids. Trimming took off 6 bases at V and 2 bases at J, with 4 bases between the two ends. Germline V gene lookup returns CDR1 PRHDT and CDR2 FYEKMQ (reference sequence). This CDR3 reads CASSQQETQYF. CDR3 nucleotides: TGTGCCAGCAGTCAACAAGAGACCCAGTACTTC. Drawing the rest from reference TRBV13 and TRBJ2-5, the complete variable domain is AAGVIQSPRHLIKEKRETATLKCYPIPRHDTVYWYQQGPGQDPQFLISFYEKMQSDKGSIPDRFSAQQFSDYHSELNMSSLELGDSALYFCASSQQETQYFGPGTRLLVL.

In this sample, this clone turned up many times. This rearrangement joins TRBV6-5 to TRBJ1-2, with 8 bases fitting TRBD1. CDR1 and CDR2 from the germline V gene are MNHEY and SVGAGI. This CDR3 is 14 amino acids long. Germline trimming cut 6 bases from V and 4 bases from J; bases unmatched to any gene: 7. CDR3: CASSADRAPYGYTF. For the CDR3, the DNA is TGTGCCAGCAGCGCGGACAGGGCCCCCTATGGCTACACCTTC.

The J gene is TRBJ2-6, the V gene TRBV4-1; D may match TRBD1 or TRBD2 (5 bases each). This CDR3 spans 13 amino acids. Trimming shortened V by 4 bases and J by 8 bases, and 9 bases separated the two germline ends. Germline V gives CDR1 MGHRA, CDR2 YSYEKL. The chain's CDR3 is CASSPRGTNVLTF. The DNA for the CDR3 is TGCGCCAGCAGCCCGAGGGGTACCAACGTCCTGACTTTC.

This rearrangement joins TRBV19 to TRBJ1-5, with D maybe TRBD1 (5 bases). The V and J ends lost 5 bases and 6 bases respectively, with 17 bases between them. Germline lookup yields CDR1 LNHDA and CDR2 SQIVND (reference sequence). There are 15 residues in the CDR3. CDR3 in amino acids: CASSPPGRRIQPQHF. For the CDR3, the DNA is TGTGCCAGTAGTCCTCCGGGACGGAGAATTCAGCCCCAGCATTTT.

J is TRBJ2-7 and V is TRBV27; 9 nucleotides match TRBD2. In germline, CDR1 is MNHEY, CDR2 SMNVEV (reference sequence). This CDR3 has 14 amino acids. The V segment lost 6 bases and the J segment 4 bases; nucleotides outside the gene matches: 7. The CDR3 protein is CASRISGREYEQYF. CDR3 bases: TGTGCCAGCAGAATTAGCGGGAGAGAGTACGAGCAGTACTTC.

This chain joins TRBV11-2 and TRBJ1-1, with D possibly matching TRBD1 (5 bases). V was shortened by 0 bases and J by 6 bases, with 14 bases between the two germline ends. The CDR3 is made up of 15 amino acids. The germline gives CDR1 SGHAT, CDR2 FQNNGV. CDR3 in amino acids: CASSLESGGRPEAFF. DNA of the CDR3: TGTGCCAGCAGCTTAGAATCGGGGGGTAGGCCTGAAGCTTTCTTT.

This chain uses TRBV11-3 with TRBJ2-2; D remains ambiguous. The CDR3 consists of 13 residues. Trimming took off 5 bases at V and 8 bases at J, with 12 bases between the two ends. The germline V gene encodes CDR1 SGHNT and CDR2 YENEEA. CDR3 DNA sequence: TGTGCCAGCAGCCCTCGAGTTACGGGGGAGCTGTTTTTT. Amino acid sequence: CASSPRVTGELFF.

V is TRBV15 and J is TRBJ1-5; no reliable D call. Germline lookup yields CDR1 LNHNV and CDR2 YYDKDF (reference sequence). V was shortened by 0 bases and J by 11 bases, with 8 bases between the two germline ends. This CDR3 region has 12 residues. The CDR3 nucleotides read TGTGCCACCAGCAGAGATATCGGCGCCCAGCATTTT. It specifies CATSRDIGAQHF.

This chain uses TRBV18 with TRBJ2-7; D perhaps matches TRBD2 (5 bases). V lost 5 bases, J lost 3 bases, and 17 bases lay in between. This CDR3 contains 15 residues. Germline V CDR1 and CDR2: KGHSH, LQKENI. The CDR3 protein is CASSATGGLHYEQYF. As DNA, the CDR3 is TGTGCCAGCTCAGCGACCGGAGGACTGCACTACGAGCAGTACTTC.

V gene TRBV14 combines with J gene TRBJ1-5, with 7 bases that match TRBD1. The germline V gene has CDR1 SGHDN and CDR2 FVKESK. V lost 0 bases to trimming and J lost 0 bases; unmatched junction nucleotides: 20. CDR3 size: 22 residues. The CDR3 loop is CASSQDPIHRGENFYSNQPQHF. The CDR3, as DNA: TGTGCCAGCAGCCAAGATCCCATCCACAGGGGCGAAAACTTTTATAGCAATCAGCCCCAGCATTTT.

The J gene is TRBJ1-4, the V gene TRBV28, with TRBD1 matching over 10 bases. Germline CDR1 reads MDHEN; CDR2 reads SYDVKM. The CDR3 has 16 amino acids. With 6 bases clipped from V and 0 bases from J, the junction kept 4 bases outside the gene matches. The chain's CDR3 is CASSLTGGTTNEKLFF. Here the CDR3 DNA reads TGTGCCAGCAGCCTGACAGGGGGCACAACTAATGAAAAACTGTTTTTT.

This chain uses TRBV27 with TRBJ1-1; TRBD1 agrees at 7 bases. The germline CDR1 and CDR2 sequences are MNHEY and SMNVEV (reference sequence). The CDR3 has 15 amino acids. V lost 5 bases and J lost 1; bases outside the gene matches: 7. The CDR3 DNA follows: TGTGCCAGCAGTCCCGACAGGGTAACGAACACTGAAGCTTTCTTT. It yields the protein CASSPDRVTNTEAFF.